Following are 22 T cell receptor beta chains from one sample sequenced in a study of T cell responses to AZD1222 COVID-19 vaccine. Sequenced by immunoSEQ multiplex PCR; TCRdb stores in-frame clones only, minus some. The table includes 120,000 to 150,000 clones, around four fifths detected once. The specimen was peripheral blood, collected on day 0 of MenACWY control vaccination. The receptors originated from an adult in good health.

The CDR3 DNA sequence: TGTGCCAGCAGCCGAGACGGCCTCCATCAGCCCCAGCATTTT. Translated, it gives CASSRDGLHQPQHF. The J gene is TRBJ1-5, the V gene TRBV5-6; the D is unclear. V lost 4 bases to trimming and J lost 5 bases, with 13 bases between them. In germline, CDR1 is SGHDT, CDR2 YYEEEE. The CDR3 sequence is 14 residues long. The variable domain in full, completed from reference TRBV5-6 and TRBJ1-5, reads DAGVTQSPTHLIKTRGQQVTLRCSPKSGHDTVSWYQQALGQGPQFIFQYYEEEERQRGNFPDRFSGHQFPNYSSELNVNALLLGDSALYLCASSRDGLHQPQHFGDGTRLSIL.

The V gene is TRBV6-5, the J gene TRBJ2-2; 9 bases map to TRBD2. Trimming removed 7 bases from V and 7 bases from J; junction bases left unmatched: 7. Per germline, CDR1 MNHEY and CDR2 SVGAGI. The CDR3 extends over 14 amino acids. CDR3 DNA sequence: TGTGCCAGCATGTTAGCGGGGGTTGTCGGGGAGCTGTTTTTT. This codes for CASMLAGVVGELFF.

This chain's CDR3 is CASSQDLGGEQFF. The CDR3, as DNA: TGTGCCAGCAGCCAGGACCTAGGCGGTGAGCAGTTCTTC. The chain joins TRBV7-3 to TRBJ2-1; D remains unclear. CDR1 SGHTA and CDR2 FQGTGA come from the germline V gene. Trimming removed 5 bases from V and 9 bases from J, with 14 bases in between. The CDR3 runs to 13 residues.

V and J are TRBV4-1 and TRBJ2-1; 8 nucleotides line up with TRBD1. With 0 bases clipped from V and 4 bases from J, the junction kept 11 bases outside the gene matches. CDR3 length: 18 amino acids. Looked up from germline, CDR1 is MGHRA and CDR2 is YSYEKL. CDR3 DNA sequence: TGCGCCAGCAGCCAAGATGTCCCCCGACAGGGGAGGTACAATGAGCAGTTCTTC. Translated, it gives CASSQDVPRQGRYNEQFF.

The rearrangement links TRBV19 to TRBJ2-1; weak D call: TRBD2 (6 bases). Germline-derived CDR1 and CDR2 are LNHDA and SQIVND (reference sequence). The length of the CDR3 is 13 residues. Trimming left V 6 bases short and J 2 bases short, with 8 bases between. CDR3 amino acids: CASSGGPYNEQFF. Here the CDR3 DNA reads TGTGCCAGTAGCGGGGGACCCTACAATGAGCAGTTCTTC.

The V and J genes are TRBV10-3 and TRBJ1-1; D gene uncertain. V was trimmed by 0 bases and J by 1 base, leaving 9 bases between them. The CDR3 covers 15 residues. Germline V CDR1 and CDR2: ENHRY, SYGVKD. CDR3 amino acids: CAISESGRQNTEAFF. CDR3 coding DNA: TGTGCCATCAGTGAGTCGGGCAGGCAGAACACTGAAGCTTTCTTT.

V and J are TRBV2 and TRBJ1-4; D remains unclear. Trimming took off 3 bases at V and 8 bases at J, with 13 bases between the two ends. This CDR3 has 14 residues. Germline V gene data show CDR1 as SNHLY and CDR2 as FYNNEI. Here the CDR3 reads CASSEAVAGEKLFF. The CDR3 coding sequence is TGTGCCAGCAGTGAGGCAGTAGCGGGCGAAAAACTGTTTTTT. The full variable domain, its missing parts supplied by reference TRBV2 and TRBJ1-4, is EPEVTQTPSHQVTQMGQEVILRCVPISNHLYFYWYRQILGQKVEFLVSFYNNEISEKSEIFDDQFSVERPDGSNFTLKIRSTKLEDSAMYFCASSEAVAGEKLFFGSGTQLSVL.

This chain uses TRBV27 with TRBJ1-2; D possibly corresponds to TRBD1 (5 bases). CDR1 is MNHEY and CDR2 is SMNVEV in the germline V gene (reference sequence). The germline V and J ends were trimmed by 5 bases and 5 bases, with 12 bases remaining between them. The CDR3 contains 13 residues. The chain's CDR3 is CASSPPGGYGYTF. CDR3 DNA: TGTGCCAGCAGTCCCCCGGGGGGGTATGGCTACACCTTC.

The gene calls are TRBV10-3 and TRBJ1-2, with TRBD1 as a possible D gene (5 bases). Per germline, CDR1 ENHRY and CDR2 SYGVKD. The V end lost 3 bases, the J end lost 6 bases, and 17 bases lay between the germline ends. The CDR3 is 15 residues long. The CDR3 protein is CAISEGIQDSDGYTF. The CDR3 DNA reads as TGTGCCATCAGTGAAGGAATTCAAGACAGCGATGGCTACACCTTC.

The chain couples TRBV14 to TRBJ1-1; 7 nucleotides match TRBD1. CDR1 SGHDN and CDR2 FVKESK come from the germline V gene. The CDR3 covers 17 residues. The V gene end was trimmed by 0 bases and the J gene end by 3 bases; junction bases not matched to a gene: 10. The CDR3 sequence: CASSQEGGGRSYTEAFF. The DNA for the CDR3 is TGTGCCAGCAGCCAAGAAGGAGGGGGCCGGTCGTACACTGAAGCTTTCTTT.

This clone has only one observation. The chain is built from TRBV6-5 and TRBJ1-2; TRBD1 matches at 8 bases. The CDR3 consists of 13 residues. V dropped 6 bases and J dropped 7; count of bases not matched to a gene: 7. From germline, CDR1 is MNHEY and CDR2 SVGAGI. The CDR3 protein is CASSPTGGSGYTF. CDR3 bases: TGTGCCAGCAGCCCCACAGGGGGATCTGGCTACACCTTC.

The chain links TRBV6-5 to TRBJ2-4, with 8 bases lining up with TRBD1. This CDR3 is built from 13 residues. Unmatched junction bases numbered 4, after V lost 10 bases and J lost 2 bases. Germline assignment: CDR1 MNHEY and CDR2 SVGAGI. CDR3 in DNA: TGTGCCACAAGGGACAGGCCCAAAAACATTCAGTACTTC. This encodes CATRDRPKNIQYF.

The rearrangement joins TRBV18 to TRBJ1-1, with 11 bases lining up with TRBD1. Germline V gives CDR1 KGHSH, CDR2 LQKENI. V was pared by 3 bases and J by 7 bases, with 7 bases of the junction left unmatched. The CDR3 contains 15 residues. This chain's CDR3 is CASSPGRTGGIEAFF. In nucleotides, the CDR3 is TGTGCCAGCTCACCCGGACGGACAGGGGGCATTGAAGCTTTCTTT.

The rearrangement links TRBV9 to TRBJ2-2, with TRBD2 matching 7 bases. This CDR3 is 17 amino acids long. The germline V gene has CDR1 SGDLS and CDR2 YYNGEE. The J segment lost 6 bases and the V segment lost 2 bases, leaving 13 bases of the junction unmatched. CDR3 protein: CASSVGGSGRGAGELFF. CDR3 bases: TGTGCCAGCAGCGTTGGTGGCTCGGGGAGGGGCGCCGGGGAGCTGTTTTTT.

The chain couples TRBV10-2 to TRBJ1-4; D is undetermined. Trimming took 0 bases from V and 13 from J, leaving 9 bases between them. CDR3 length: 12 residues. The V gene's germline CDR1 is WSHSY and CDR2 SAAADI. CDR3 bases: TGCGCCAGCAGTGAGTCCAACCTCCTACTGTTTTTT. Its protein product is CASSESNLLLFF.

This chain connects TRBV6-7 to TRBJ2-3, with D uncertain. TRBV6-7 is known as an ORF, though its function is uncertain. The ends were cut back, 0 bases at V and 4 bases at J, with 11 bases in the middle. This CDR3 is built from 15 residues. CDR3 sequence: CASSYSSMGADTQYF. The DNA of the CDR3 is TGTGCCAGCAGTTACTCGAGTATGGGCGCAGATACGCAGTATTTT.

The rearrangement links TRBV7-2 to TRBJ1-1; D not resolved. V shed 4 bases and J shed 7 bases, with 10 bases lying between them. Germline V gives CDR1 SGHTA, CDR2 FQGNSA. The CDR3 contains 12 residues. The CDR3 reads CASSYNSNEAFF. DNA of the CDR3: TGTGCCAGCAGCTACAACTCCAATGAAGCTTTCTTT.

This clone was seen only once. The CDR3 loop is CASSLAWSSGQYV. The CDR3 nucleotides are TGTGCCAGCAGTTTAGCGTGGTCCTCTGGGCAGTACGTC. This rearrangement joins TRBV12-3 or TRBV12-4 to TRBJ2-7, with D unresolved. The CDR3 loop spans 13 amino acids. V lost 0 bases and J 9 bases, leaving 12 bases between the germline ends.

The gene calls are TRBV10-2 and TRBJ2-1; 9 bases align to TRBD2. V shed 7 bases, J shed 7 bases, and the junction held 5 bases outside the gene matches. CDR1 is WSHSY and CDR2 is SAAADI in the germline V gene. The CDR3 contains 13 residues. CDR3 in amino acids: CASTSSGENEQFF. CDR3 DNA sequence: TGCGCCAGCACCTCTAGCGGGGAAAATGAGCAGTTCTTC.

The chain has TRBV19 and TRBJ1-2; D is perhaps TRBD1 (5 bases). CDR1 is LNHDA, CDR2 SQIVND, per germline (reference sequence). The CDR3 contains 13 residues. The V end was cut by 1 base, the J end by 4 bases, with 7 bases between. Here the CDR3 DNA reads TGTGCCAGTAGTATAGGGGGGATCTATGGCTACACCTTC. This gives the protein CASSIGGIYGYTF.

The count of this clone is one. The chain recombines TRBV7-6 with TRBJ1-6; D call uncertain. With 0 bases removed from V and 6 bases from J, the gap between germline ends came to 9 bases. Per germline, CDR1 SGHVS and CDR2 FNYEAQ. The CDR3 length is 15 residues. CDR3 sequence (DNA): TGTGCCAGCAGCTTAGCAGCGATACCTAATTCACCCCTCCACTTT. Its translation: CASSLAAIPNSPLHF.

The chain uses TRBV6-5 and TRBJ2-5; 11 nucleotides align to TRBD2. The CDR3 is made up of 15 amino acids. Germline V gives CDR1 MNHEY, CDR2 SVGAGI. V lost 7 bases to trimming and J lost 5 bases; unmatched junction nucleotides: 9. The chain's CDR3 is CASKRTSGPGETQYF. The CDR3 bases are TGTGCCAGCAAACGGACTAGCGGGCCGGGTGAGACCCAGTACTTC.